The subject of this entry is one T cell receptor beta chain. Time point denoted: pretreatment peripheral blood. The study enrolled patients with locally advanced or metastatic urothelial carcinoma. Per-patient samples, pretreatment and on-treatment, numbered 1 to 8. Germline CDR1 and CDR2: SGHDT and YYEEEE. The CDR3 extends over 13 amino acids. V gave up 5 bases and J gave up 9 bases, with 18 bases separating them. The data were taken from a study of PD-L1 blockade in urothelial cancer. Overall study: Researchers looked at the blood 3 weeks (second dose) and 6 weeks after treatment began. Each blood sample yielded a median of around 150,000 T cells.

The assay was immunoSEQ multiplex PCR, and TCRdb's table has in-frame clones only and misses some. The repertoire holds 85,000 to 95,000 clones, with nearly 90% as singletons. The sequenced sample was PBMCs, obtained around atezolizumab (anti-PD-L1) treatment. This chain uses TRBV5-6 with TRBJ2-7, with D perhaps TRBD2 (6 bases). The TCR sequence derives from a man aged 55 to 70 with urothelial cancer. CDR3 amino acids: CASRKGLNVRQYF. DNA of the CDR3: TGTGCCAGCAGGAAGGGACTGAATGTTCGGCAGTACTTC.